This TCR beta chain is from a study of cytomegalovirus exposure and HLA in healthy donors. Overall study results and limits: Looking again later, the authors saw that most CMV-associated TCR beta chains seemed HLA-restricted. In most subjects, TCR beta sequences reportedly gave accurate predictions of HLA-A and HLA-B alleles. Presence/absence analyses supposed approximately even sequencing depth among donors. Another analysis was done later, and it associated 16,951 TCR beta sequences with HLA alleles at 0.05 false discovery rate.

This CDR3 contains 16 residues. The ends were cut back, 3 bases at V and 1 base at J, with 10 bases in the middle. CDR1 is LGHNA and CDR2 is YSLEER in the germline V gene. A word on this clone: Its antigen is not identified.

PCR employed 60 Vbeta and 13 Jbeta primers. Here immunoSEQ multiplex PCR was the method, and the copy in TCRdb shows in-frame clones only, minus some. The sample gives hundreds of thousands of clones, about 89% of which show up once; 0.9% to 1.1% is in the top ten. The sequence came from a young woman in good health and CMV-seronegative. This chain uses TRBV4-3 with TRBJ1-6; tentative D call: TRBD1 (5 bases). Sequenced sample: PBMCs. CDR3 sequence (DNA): TGCGCCAGCAGCCACGGGGGAGGATCCTATAATTCACCCCTCCACTTT. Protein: CASSHGGGSYNSPLHF.